This T cell receptor (beta chain) was sequenced in a study of T cells in Graves' hyperthyroidism and ophthalmopathy (dated by TCRdb to the late 2010s). Regarding the complete study: Peripheral blood was collected at initial diagnosis, before any treatment. The 100 or so discovery patients were divided at random into training and test sets in a 7:3 ratio. The paper reports TCR Vbeta CDR3 sequencing of over 120 peripheral blood samples: fewer than 50 ophthalmopathy, some 80 hyperthyroidism and around 17 progressor patients. Thyroid tissue and blood T-cell repertoires from over 5 Graves' hyperthyroidism patients were also compared in the study. Following sampling, methimazole starting at 30 mg daily was given to hyperthyroidism patients, and high-dose intravenous methylprednisolone was given to ophthalmopathy patients. Prospective prediction of ophthalmopathy was tested in an independent validation cohort consisting of 18 to 20 hyperthyroidism patients and 15 to 17 patients who later progressed to ophthalmopathy. A discovery cohort of about a hundred patients, about 43 with Graves' ophthalmopathy and approximately 60 with stable Graves' hyperthyroidism, was used to find distinguishing TCR V-J signatures. What the study reported, not specific to this receptor: In cross-validation, a model built on a 13 V-J signature told ophthalmopathy apart from stable hyperthyroidism with 85% to 90% sensitivity and roughly 82% specificity, and in testing the same model reached 80%/75%. Sample size was not statistically predetermined, and blinding of investigators to group allocation was not performed. In validation, progression to ophthalmopathy was predicted by the model with around 71% sensitivity and roughly 72% specificity, a median of approximately 6.5 months before onset. Most expanded thyroid clonotypes (frequency above 0.001) were also detected in blood, a finding suggesting that blood repertoires may reflect thyroid immune responses.

In the ophthalmopathy patients, disease was moderately to severely active, with a Clinical Activity Score of 3 or more, a NOSPECS grade of 4 or more, and a duration of less than 3 months. Exclusion was applied to patients with uncontrolled infections, other autoimmune diseases, pregnancy or lactation. Diagnoses were based on clinical symptoms, serum thyroxine and TRAb, thyroid ultrasound and orbital computed tomography. Ficoll-Paque density gradient centrifugation was used to isolate PBMCs from 10 ml of fresh peripheral blood. Total RNA was extracted with Trizol reagent, and quality was checked on an Agilent 2100 Bioanalyzer. The CDR3 goes from the cysteine to the phenylalanine over 14 residues. Only the CDR3 DNA is retained, 42 bases long and in frame from the first base. V is pruned by 6 bases and J by 6 bases, leaving 11 bases of the junction without a gene match. This clonotype was counted many times. This receptor's antigen is unknown. No qualities accompany the bases; no much larger clone lies one base away.

TCR beta CDR3 regions were amplified from RNA transcripts. The first round of RT-PCR for the TCR CDR3 was performed with the HTBI primer set and the Qiagen OneStep RT-PCR kit. Libraries were constructed in a second round of multiplex PCR, after which size selection and purification were carried out. Sequencing of the libraries was done on an Illumina HiSeq2000 using paired-end 100 bp reads. On the authors' methods: Raw data were processed with SOAPnuke, discarding reads with adapters, uncalled bases, mean Phred below 15, or no exact constant-primer or identifier match. High-quality paired reads were merged with COPE v1.2.5, and unique nucleotide sequences were defined as clonotypes. Clonotypes were aligned to IMGT TRBV, TRBD and TRBJ reference segments using MiTCR v1.1. Analysis was restricted to V-J combinations with a frequency above 0.0001, which covered roughly 99% of repertoires. The TCS score was defined as F50 (clonal expansion) divided by E x V (chaos), with BLOSUM62-based TCRdist calculated between CDR3 peptides within each V-J. Welch's t-statistics and random forest reduced some 510 V-J features to roughly 13, which were used in a naive Bayes classifier (R e1071). TCRdb reanalyzed the raw reads on its own, using fastp at Q25 for trimming and MiXCR for clone calling, and kept in-frame beta chains. For every CDR3 protein sequence, its rows merge into one entry that carries the most common genes and DNA. The V and J calls here are based on TCRdb, not the publication. Here the sample has 500,000 to 800,000 distinct CDR3 sequences; roughly 15% occur a single time. The ten largest account for around 13% of the sample.

This chain joins TRBV12-3 or TRBV12-4 to TRBJ2-7; 7 of the junction bases match TRBD1. The sequenced sample was blood. The clonotype originates from a woman aged 45-59 years with Graves' ophthalmopathy. The CDR3: CASRRGDSFSEQYF. The nucleotide sequence reads TGTGCCAGCAGGAGAGGGGACAGCTTTAGCGAGCAGTACTTC.